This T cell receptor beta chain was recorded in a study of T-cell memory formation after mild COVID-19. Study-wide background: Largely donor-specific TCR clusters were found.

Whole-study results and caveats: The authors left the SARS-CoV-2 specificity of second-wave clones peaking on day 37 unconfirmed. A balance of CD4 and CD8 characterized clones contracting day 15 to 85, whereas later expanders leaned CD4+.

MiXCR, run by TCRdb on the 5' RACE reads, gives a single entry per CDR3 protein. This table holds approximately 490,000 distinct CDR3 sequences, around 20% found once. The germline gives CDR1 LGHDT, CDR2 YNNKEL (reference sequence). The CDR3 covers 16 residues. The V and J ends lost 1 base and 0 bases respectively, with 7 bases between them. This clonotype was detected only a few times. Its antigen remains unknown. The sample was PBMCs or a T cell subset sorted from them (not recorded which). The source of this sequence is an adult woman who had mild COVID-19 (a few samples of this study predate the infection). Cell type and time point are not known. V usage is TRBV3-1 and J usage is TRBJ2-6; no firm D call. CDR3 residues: CASSQVLLSGANVLTF. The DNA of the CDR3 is TGTGCCAGCAGCCAAGTTCTACTCTCTGGGGCCAACGTCCTGACTTTC.